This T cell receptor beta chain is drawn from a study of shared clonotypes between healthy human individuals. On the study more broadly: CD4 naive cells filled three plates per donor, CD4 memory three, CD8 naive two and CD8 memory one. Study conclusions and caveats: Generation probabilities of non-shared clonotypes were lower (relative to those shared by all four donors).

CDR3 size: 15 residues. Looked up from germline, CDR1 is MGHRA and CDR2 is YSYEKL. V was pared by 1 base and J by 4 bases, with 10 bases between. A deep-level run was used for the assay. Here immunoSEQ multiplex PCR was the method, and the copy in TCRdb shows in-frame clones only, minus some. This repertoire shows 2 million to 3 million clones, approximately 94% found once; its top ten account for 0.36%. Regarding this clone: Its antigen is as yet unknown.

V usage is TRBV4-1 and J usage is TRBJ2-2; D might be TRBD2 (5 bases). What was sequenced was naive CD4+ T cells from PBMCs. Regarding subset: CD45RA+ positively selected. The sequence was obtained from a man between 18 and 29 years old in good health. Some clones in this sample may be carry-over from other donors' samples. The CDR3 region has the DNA TGCGCCAGCAGCCAAGTCGGGGTGGGCACCGGGGAGCTGTTTTTT. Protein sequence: CASSQVGVGTGELFF.